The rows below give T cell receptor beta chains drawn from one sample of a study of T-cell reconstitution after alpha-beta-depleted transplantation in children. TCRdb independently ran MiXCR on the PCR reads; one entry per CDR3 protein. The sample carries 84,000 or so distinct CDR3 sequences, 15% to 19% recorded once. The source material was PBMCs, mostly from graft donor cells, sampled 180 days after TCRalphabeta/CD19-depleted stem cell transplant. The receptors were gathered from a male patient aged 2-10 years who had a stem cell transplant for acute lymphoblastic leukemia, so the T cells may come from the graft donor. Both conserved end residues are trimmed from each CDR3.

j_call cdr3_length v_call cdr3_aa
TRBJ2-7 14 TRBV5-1 ASNPIPGGVTYEQS
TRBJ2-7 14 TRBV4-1 ASSQEGAGLSYEQY
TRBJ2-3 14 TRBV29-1 SVEDHEGPRTDTQY
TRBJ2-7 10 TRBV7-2 ASRERNYEQY
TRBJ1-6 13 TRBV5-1 ASSLTQGSNSPLH
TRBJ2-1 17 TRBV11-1 ASSVPNSQPSGGTNEQF
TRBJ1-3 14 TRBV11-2 ASSSRTVLGGNTIY
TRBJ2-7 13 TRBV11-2 ASSLATGISYEQY
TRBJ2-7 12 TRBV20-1 SAPGRPSSYEQY
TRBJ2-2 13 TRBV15 ATSRSAANTGELF
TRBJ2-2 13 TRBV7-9 ASSYGTGRTGELF
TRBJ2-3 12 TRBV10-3 AIRTGGVRDTQY
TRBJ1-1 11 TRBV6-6 ASIHPPGTEAF
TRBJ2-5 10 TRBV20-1 SAALLEETQY
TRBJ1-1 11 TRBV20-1 SARVSTGRLAF
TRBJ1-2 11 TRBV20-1 SAGTGATYGHT
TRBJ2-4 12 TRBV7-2 ASSLSGTLNIQY
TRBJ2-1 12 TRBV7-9 ASSSGQQNNEQF
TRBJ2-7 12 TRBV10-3 AIRGTASSYEQY
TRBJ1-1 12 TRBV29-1 SVRRDRAGTEAF
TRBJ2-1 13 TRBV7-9 ASSPTSGGASEQF
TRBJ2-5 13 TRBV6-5 ASSSPGLQGETQY
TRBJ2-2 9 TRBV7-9 ASSLGGWSF
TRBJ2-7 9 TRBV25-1 ASGSPYEQY
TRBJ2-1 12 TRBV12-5 ASVPGQGYNEQF
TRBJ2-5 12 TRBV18 ASSPIAAQETQY
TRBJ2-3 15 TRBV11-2 ASSSVVGQGSTDTQY
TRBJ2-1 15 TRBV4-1 ASSQDREGPPNNEQF
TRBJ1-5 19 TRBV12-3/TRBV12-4 ASNFPYSGDRAQRVSQPQH
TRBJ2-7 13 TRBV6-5 ASSYSGWSSYEQY
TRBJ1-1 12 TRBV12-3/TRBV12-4 ASSLGGPNTEAF
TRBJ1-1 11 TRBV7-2 ASSLRKNTEAF
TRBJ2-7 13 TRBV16 ASSQEWGRDYEQY
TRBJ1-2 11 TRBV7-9 ASSLDRDGGYT
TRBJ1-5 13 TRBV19 ASSMPRRSNQPQH
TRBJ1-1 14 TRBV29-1 SVPWTVTGLNTEAF
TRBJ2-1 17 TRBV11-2 ASSLILAGGLSVYNEQF
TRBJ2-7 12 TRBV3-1 ASSQGTILYEQY
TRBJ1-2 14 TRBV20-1 SARELKTGGTDGYT
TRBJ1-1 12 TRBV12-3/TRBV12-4 ASSLTGQDTEAF
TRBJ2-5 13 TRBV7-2 ASSFAQGTGLTQY
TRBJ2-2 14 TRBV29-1 SVEGTSGGDTGELF
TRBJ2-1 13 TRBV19 ASSQYSGLYNEQF
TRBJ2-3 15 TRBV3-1 ASSQFLAGGLTDTQY
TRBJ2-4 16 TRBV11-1 ASSLRDRGGRAKNIQY
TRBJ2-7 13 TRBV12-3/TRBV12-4 ASSPTVPGIGEQY
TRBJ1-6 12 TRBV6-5 ASSSRQGSSPLH
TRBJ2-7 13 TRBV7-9 ASSFKSQGAYEQY
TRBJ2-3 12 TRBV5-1 ASSLGLVIDTQY